One sample yielded the 8 T cell receptor beta chains listed below, sequenced in a study of shared clonotypes between healthy human individuals. The protocol was immunoSEQ multiplex PCR, while the TCRdb copy is restricted to in-frame clones and leaves out a portion. The sample comprises roughly 450,000 clones, 70% to 80% of which are singletons, and 13% rests with the top ten. The sample was PBMCs. The receptors originated from a middle-aged woman in good health. Some clones in this sample may be carry-over from other donors' samples.

This sequence joins TRBV5-1 and TRBJ2-3, with TRBD1 as a possible D gene (5 bases). V was cut by 0 bases and J by 0 bases, with 8 bases left in between. The CDR3 runs to 15 residues. Per the germline V gene, CDR1 is SGHRS and CDR2 is YFSETQ. The CDR3 loop reads CASSLDRSSTDTQYF. CDR3 in DNA: TGCGCCAGCAGCTTGGACAGGTCTAGCACAGATACGCAGTATTTT.

The rearrangement links TRBV6-6 to TRBJ2-2; TRBD1 matches 9 bases. Germline lookup yields CDR1 MNHNY and CDR2 SVGAGI (reference sequence). The CDR3 contains 14 residues. The trim removed 6 bases at V and 5 bases at J, leaving 4 bases unmatched. The CDR3 region is CASRYRGQTGELFF. The CDR3 DNA reads TGTGCCAGCAGATACAGGGGGCAGACCGGGGAGCTGTTTTTT.

This rearrangement joins TRBV5-4 to TRBJ2-3; D perhaps matches TRBD2 (5 bases). The V and J ends lost 0 bases and 6 bases respectively, with 20 bases between them. Germline CDR1 is SGHNT and CDR2 is YYREEE (reference sequence). The CDR3 contains 17 residues. CDR3 loop: CASSLAKDSALRDTQYF. The CDR3 DNA sequence: TGTGCCAGCAGCTTGGCCAAGGACTCCGCTCTTCGGGATACGCAGTATTTT.

The V and J genes are TRBV7-2 and TRBJ2-5; D tentatively reads TRBD1 or TRBD2 (5 bases each). TRBJ2-7 explains the end of the DNA better; the J call may be wrong. The CDR3 contains 15 residues. From germline, CDR1 is SGHTA and CDR2 FQGNSA. The chain's CDR3 is CASSLAGQGAYEQYF. CDR3 bases: TGTGCCAGCAGCTTAGCAGGTCAGGGAGCCTACGAGCAGTACTTC.

This clone showed up just a few times. The chain is built from TRBV2 and TRBJ2-3; D is unclear. V gave up 4 bases and J gave up 2 bases, with 10 bases separating them. Germline lookup yields CDR1 SNHLY and CDR2 FYNNEI. This CDR3 spans 14 amino acids. The CDR3 region is CASSVAPFTDTQYF. As DNA, the CDR3 is TGTGCCAGCAGTGTCGCCCCGTTCACAGATACGCAGTATTTT. Full variable domain (remainder filled in from reference TRBV2 and TRBJ2-3): EPEVTQTPSHQVTQMGQEVILRCVPISNHLYFYWYRQILGQKVEFLVSFYNNEISEKSEIFDDQFSVERPDGSNFTLKIRSTKLEDSAMYFCASSVAPFTDTQYFGPGTRLTVL.

The rearrangement uses TRBV18 and TRBJ1-4; D is uncertain. CDR1 is KGHSH, CDR2 LQKENI, per germline. V was pared by 6 bases and J by 0 bases, with 11 bases between. The length of the CDR3 is 15 residues. The CDR3 nucleotides read TGTGCCAGCTCCCACGGCGAGGCAACTAATGAAAAACTGTTTTTT. Its translation is CASSHGEATNEKLFF. Drawing the rest from reference TRBV18 and TRBJ1-4, the complete variable domain is NAGVMQNPRHLVRRRGQEARLRCSPMKGHSHVYWYRQLPEEGLKFMVYLQKENIIDESGMPKERFSAEFPKEGPSILRIQQVVRGDSAAYFCASSHGEATNEKLFFGSGTQLSVL.

This clone was observed a single time. V gene TRBV11-2 combines with J gene TRBJ2-5; D is perhaps TRBD1 (5 bases). In germline, CDR1 is SGHAT, CDR2 FQNNGV. The CDR3 covers 14 residues. Trimming pared 2 bases from V and 5 bases from J, leaving 12 bases between. As DNA, the CDR3 is TGTGCCAGCAGCTTATCGATAGCAGGGGAGACCCAGTACTTC. It specifies CASSLSIAGETQYF.

V gene TRBV19 combines with J gene TRBJ2-5; a weak D match, TRBD2 (5 bases). This CDR3 has 14 residues. V dropped 5 bases and J dropped 4 bases, with 14 bases sitting between them. Germline CDR1 is LNHDA and CDR2 is SQIVND (reference sequence). CDR3 region: CASSPTRGGETQYF. As DNA, the CDR3 is TGTGCCAGTAGTCCCACTAGAGGTGGAGAGACCCAGTACTTC.